This T cell receptor beta chain is from a study of human T cells and chemical hapten exposure. Time point denoted: pre-sensitization, week 0. Treatment: therapeutic diphenylcyclopropenone sensitization with weekly scalp DPC. Patch tests were applied only after blood draws. This clonotype occurred many times. Its antigen is not identified. Findings of the study overall: Patch test score was positively correlated with the counts of PT1 expanded TCRs.

Germline-derived CDR1 and CDR2 are SGHRS and YFSETQ. CDR3 length: 15 residues. Trimming shortened V by 3 bases and J by 2 bases, and 15 bases separated the two germline ends. The library tagged each cDNA molecule with unique molecular identifiers. A single record per CDR3 protein comes from TCRdb applying MiXCR to the RACE reads. The data hold around 92,000 distinct CDR3 sequences, with approximately 10% observed a single time. This material consisted of whole blood, taken in connection with sensitization to the hapten diphenylcyclopropenone (DPC). This TCR was sampled from a woman aged 55 to 70 with alopecia areata. Some clones in this sample may be carry-over from other donors' samples. V is TRBV5-1 and J is TRBJ2-7, with D unresolved. The DNA for the CDR3 is TGCGCCAGCAGCTCCCTGGCCTCGGGCCCCTACGAGCAGTACTTC. Amino acids: CASSSLASGPYEQYF.